One and the same sample provided the 5 T cell receptor beta chains below, sequenced in a study of T cells in Graves' hyperthyroidism and ophthalmopathy. RNA transcripts were the template for amplifying TCR beta CDR3 regions. The TCR CDR3 was amplified in a first-round RT-PCR using the HTBI primer set. Each CDR3 protein gets one entry after TCRdb re-called the multiplex PCR reads with MiXCR. The profile shows under 350,000 distinct CDR3 sequences, around 20% of them singletons. What was sequenced was blood. These receptors were obtained from a woman between 50 and 59 years old with Graves' hyperthyroidism.

In its sample, this clonotype was seen a few times. The gene calls are TRBV9 and TRBJ1-4; a possible D gene is TRBD1 (5 bases). Germline CDR1 is SGDLS and CDR2 is YYNGEE. The CDR3 extends over 14 amino acids. V shed 3 bases and J shed 8 bases, with 14 bases lying between them. The CDR3, as DNA: TGTGCCAGCAGCGCCGGGGCAGGCACCGAAAAACTGTTTTTT. Protein: CASSAGAGTEKLFF.

This clonotype was recorded at least ten times. The V call is TRBV28, the J call TRBJ2-1, with D unclear. CDR3 length: 11 amino acids. In germline, CDR1 is MDHEN, CDR2 SYDVKM. Deletions cut 6 bases from V and 8 bases from J, with 8 bases between. The CDR3, as DNA: TGTGCCAGCAGGGGTAACTATGAGCAGTTCTTC. This translates into CASRGNYEQFF. The entire variable domain, with the rest obtained from reference TRBV28 and TRBJ2-1, is as follows: DVKVTQSSRYLVKRTGEKVFLECVQDMDHENMFWYRQDPGLGLRLIYFSYDVKMKEKGDIPEGYSVSREKKERFSLILESASTNQTSMYLCASRGNYEQFFGPGTRLTVL.

This clonotype was counted between two and nine times. The chain recombines TRBV12-3 or TRBV12-4 with TRBJ1-3; the match to TRBD1 covers 10 bases. V gave up 6 bases and J gave up 5 bases; unmatched junction bases: 13. This CDR3 has 17 residues. CDR3 DNA: TGTGCCAGCAGCCCTTTTAGGGACAGGGGACAAAGAAACACCATATATTTT. It is translated as CASSPFRDRGQRNTIYF.

The rearrangement links TRBV6-1 to TRBJ1-2; 9 nucleotides match TRBD1. V lost 6 bases to trimming and J lost 8 bases; unmatched junction nucleotides: 7. This CDR3 spans 13 amino acids. The germline V gene encodes CDR1 MNHNS and CDR2 SASEGT. The DNA for the CDR3 is TGTGCCAGCAGGGACAGGGGTGCCTACGGCTACACCTTC. Protein product: CASRDRGAYGYTF.

This clonotype was counted many times. The V and J genes are TRBV6-1 and TRBJ1-3, with 7 positions matching TRBD1. The CDR3 runs 14 residues. J was trimmed by 4 bases and V by 6 bases; bases with no gene match: 6. Germline CDR1 MNHNS, CDR2 SASEGT. CDR3 DNA: TGTGCCAGCAGCCAAGGGACAGACGGAAACACCATATATTTT. Its translation is CASSQGTDGNTIYF.